This T cell receptor beta chain was sequenced for a study of T cell responses to AZD1222 COVID-19 vaccine. Study conclusions and caveats: No day 14 peak samples; only post-peak repertoires were characterized.

This clone was recorded once. Its antigen is not known. TCRdb's copy holds only in-frame clones and misses some; the assay was immunoSEQ multiplex PCR. The data show 120,000 to 150,000 clones, approximately 90% seen once. CDR1 SNHLY and CDR2 FYNNEI come from the germline V gene. The CDR3 covers 13 residues. Trimming left V 3 bases short and J 1 base short, with 6 bases between. The chain couples TRBV2 to TRBJ1-1; the D is unclear. This sequence was found in an adult in good health. This sample comprised peripheral blood, obtained on day 0 of MenACWY control vaccination. CDR3 loop: CASSDGENTEAFF. DNA for the CDR3: TGTGCCAGCAGTGACGGGGAGAACACTGAAGCTTTCTTT.